This TCR beta chain was observed in a study of T cells expressing NK-cell markers. Study-level background: Sorted CD3+CD56-NKG2C+, CD3+CD56+NKG2C+ and CD3+CD56+NKG2C- T cells supplied the TCR beta repertoires. The eight sequenced donors comprised seven who were HCMV-seropositive and one who was seronegative.

Study outcomes and limitations: In several donors, dominant clonotypes made up about 25-60.1% of CD3+CD56-NKG2C+ cells.

The CDR3 extends over 15 amino acids. Germline-derived CDR1 and CDR2 are LGHDT and YNNKEL (reference sequence). The TCR beta cDNA came from 5'RACE template switching with UMIs. Following a re-call of the 5' RACE reads, TCRdb has one entry per CDR3 protein and lacks DNA. In total, the table holds roughly 420,000 distinct CDR3 sequences. Points on this clonotype: The antigen remains unidentified.

This chain uses TRBV3-1 with TRBJ1-3; no DNA is available, so the TRBD1 call from TCRdb remains unchecked. The sample comprised blood T cells: a sorted CD56 or NKG2C T cell subset, CD4+ or CD8+ T cells, or bulk PBMC T cells (not recorded which). This TCR came from a woman aged 18-70 years in good health. This chain's CDR3 is CASSRRGTAGNTIYF.